What follows describes a single TCR beta chain. Repertoires were generated with immunoSEQ multiplex PCR, while TCRdb's copy carries only in-frame clones and drops some. Found here are 250,000 to 350,000 clones, approximately 81% of them singletons; the top ten hold 2% to 3%. The source of the sample is a study of blood T cell repertoires in COVID-19. Background on the study: Acute-phase and convalescent COVID-19 samples originated in the United States, Italy and Spain. T cells, B-cell-depleted T cells, or PBMCs provided the cDNA or gDNA that served as material.

Recovery among Cohort 3 donors was established by two negative PCRs, clearance, or symptom resolution. V was shortened by 4 bases and J by 5 bases, with 14 bases between the two germline ends. The CDR3 extends over 14 amino acids. The V gene's germline CDR1 is MNHEY and CDR2 SVGAGI. The TCR sequence derives from a woman aged 45-65 years who had recovered from COVID-19. The V and J genes are TRBV6-5 and TRBJ1-1; possible D gene TRBD1, 5 bases. Material: PBMCs or T cells enriched from blood (not recorded which). The CDR3 DNA follows: TGTGCCAGCAGTTCGTCGGGGGGTAGGACTGAAGCTTTCTTT. As protein: CASSSSGGRTEAFF.